The clone carrying this TCR beta chain was observed many times. Its specificity is unknown. This entry is derived from a study of Graves' ophthalmopathy and Graves' hyperthyroidism. General study points: The authors also found most expanded thyroid clonotypes above 0.001 frequency in blood. The model reached approximately 67% sensitivity and 72.22% specificity for predicting ophthalmopathy progression.

RNA served as the template for amplifying TCR beta CDR3 regions. Scientists carried out first-round RT-PCR using HTBI primers and then a second-round multiplex PCR. TCRdb used MiXCR to reprocess the multiplex PCR reads, holding one entry per CDR3 protein. Among around 1.1 million distinct CDR3 sequences listed, about 36% were seen once. Newly diagnosed hyperthyroidism donors, aged 18 to 65, duration under 2 months. As diagnostic evidence, clinical symptoms, serum thyroxine, TRAb, thyroid ultrasound and orbital computed tomography were relied upon. The CDR3 has 11 amino acids. CDR1 is ENHRY and CDR2 is SYGVKD in the germline V gene. V dropped 8 bases and J dropped 4 bases, with 8 bases sitting between them.

The chain recombines TRBV10-3 with TRBJ2-5, with D tentatively TRBD2 (6 bases). The sample taken for sequencing was peripheral blood or thyroid tissue (not recorded which). This receptor was taken from an adult man with Graves' hyperthyroidism. The CDR3 sequence is CAIRGGETQYF. CDR3 nucleotides: TGTGCCATCCGGGGAGGAGAGACCCAGTACTTC.